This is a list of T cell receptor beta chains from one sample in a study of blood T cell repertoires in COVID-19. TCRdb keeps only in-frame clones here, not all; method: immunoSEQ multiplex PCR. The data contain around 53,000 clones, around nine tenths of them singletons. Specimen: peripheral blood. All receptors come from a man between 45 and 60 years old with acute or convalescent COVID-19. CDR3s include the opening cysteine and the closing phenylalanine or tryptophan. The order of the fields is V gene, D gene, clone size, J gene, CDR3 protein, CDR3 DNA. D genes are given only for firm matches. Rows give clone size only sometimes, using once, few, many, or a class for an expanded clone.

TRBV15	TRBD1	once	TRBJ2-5	CATSSTGTASQETQYF	TGTGCCACCAGCAGTACAGGGACAGCAAGTCAAGAGACCCAGTACTTC
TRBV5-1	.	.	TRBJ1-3	CASSSGQPISGNTIYF	TGCGCCAGCAGCTCCGGACAGCCGATCTCTGGAAACACCATATATTTT
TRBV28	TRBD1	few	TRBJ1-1	CASRGGWGTEAFF	TGTGCCAGCAGAGGGGGCTGGGGCACTGAAGCTTTCTTT
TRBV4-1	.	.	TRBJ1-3	CASSQVGDSGNTIYF	TGCGCCAGCAGCCAAGTGGGAGACTCTGGAAACACCATATATTTT
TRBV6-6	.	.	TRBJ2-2	CASSPRGDTGELFF	TGTGCCAGCAGCCCCAGGGGGGACACCGGGGAGCTGTTTTTT
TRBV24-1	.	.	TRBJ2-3	CATSDLPSHGDTQYF	TGTGCCACCAGTGATCTCCCTAGCCACGGCGATACGCAGTATTTT
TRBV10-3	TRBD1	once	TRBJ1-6	CATAGQGQSPLHF	TGTGCCACCGCTGGACAGGGCCAGTCACCCCTCCACTTT
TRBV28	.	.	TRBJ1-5	CASSFGGDNQPQHF	TGTGCCAGCAGTTTTGGAGGCGACAATCAGCCCCAGCATTTT
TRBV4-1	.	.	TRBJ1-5	CASSQLGVSGSIGNQPQHF	TGCGCCAGCAGCCAACTTGGCGTGTCAGGGTCAATAGGCAATCAGCCCCAGCATTTT
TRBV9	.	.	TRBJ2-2	CASRKGAGELFF	TGTGCCAGCAGGAAGGGGGCCGGGGAGCTGTTTTTT
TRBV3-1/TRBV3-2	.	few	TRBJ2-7	CASSHSSHEQYF	TGTGCCAGCAGCCATTCGTCTCACGAGCAGTACTTC
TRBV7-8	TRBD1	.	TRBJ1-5	CASSFRDRGLGQPQHF	TGTGCCAGCAGCTTCCGGGACAGGGGACTTGGTCAGCCCCAGCATTTT
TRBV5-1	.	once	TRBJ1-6	CASSGGQGYNSPLHF	TGCGCCAGCAGCGGCGGCCAGGGTTATAATTCACCCCTCCACTTT
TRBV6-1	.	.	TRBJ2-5	CASSEGRAWETQYF	TGTGCCAGCAGTGAGGGCAGGGCCTGGGAGACCCAGTACTTC
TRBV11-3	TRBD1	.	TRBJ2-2	CASSSHGGGQGNTGELFF	TGTGCCAGCAGCTCTCATGGTGGGGGACAGGGGAACACCGGGGAGCTGTTTTTT
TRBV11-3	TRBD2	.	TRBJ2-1	CASSTTGGSYEQFF	TGTGCCAGCAGTACAACCGGGGGGAGCTATGAGCAGTTCTTC
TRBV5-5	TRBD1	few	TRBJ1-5	CASSLVRGQSNQPQHF	TGTGCCAGCAGCTTGGTAAGGGGGCAGAGCAATCAGCCCCAGCATTTT
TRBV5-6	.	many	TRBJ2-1	CASSSSLTTQQFF	TGTGCCAGCAGCTCCTCCTTGACTACCCAGCAGTTCTTC
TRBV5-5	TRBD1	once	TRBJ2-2	CASSFRQGSTGELFF	TGTGCCAGCAGCTTTAGACAGGGTTCCACCGGGGAGCTGTTTTTT
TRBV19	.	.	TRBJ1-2	CASSIQGSNGYTF	TGTGCCAGTAGTATCCAGGGATCGAATGGCTACACCTTC
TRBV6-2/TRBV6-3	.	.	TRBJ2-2	CASSRGQIVTGELFF	TGTGCCAGCAGTAGGGGCCAGATTGTCACCGGGGAGCTGTTTTTT
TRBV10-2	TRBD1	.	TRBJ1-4	CASSGTGSEKLFF	TGCGCCAGCAGTGGGACAGGCAGTGAAAAACTGTTTTTT
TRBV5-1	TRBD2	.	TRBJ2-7	CASSLQLAGHEQYF	TGCGCCAGCAGCTTACAACTAGCGGGCCACGAGCAGTACTTC
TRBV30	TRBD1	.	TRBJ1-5	CAWNPTGSNQPQHF	TGTGCCTGGAACCCGACAGGGAGCAATCAGCCCCAGCATTTT
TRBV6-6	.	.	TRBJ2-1	CASSPSGQREQFF	TGTGCCAGCAGTCCGTCCGGACAACGTGAGCAGTTCTTC
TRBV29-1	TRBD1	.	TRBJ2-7	CSAEDRGDEQYF	TGCAGCGCAGAGGACAGGGGCGACGAGCAGTACTTC
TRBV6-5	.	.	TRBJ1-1	CASSYPGGGTEAFF	TGTGCCAGCAGTTACCCCGGTGGAGGAACTGAAGCTTTCTTT
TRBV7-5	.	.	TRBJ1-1	CARSFRTGEMNTEAFF	TGTGCCAGAAGCTTCCGGACAGGGGAAATGAACACTGAAGCTTTCTTT
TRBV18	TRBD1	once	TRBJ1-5	CASSPTGAGNQPQHF	TGTGCCAGCTCACCGACAGGGGCCGGCAATCAGCCCCAGCATTTT
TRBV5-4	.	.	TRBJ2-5	CASSWAQETQYF	TGTGCCAGCAGCTGGGCCCAAGAGACCCAGTACTTC
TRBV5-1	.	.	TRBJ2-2	CASSPGDTNTGELFF	TGCGCCAGCAGCCCAGGGGACACGAACACCGGGGAGCTGTTTTTT
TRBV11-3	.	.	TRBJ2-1	CASSLPYNEQFF	TGTGCCAGCAGCTTACCATACAATGAGCAGTTCTTC
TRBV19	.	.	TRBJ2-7	CASSQTNYEQYF	TGTGCCAGTAGTCAGACTAACTACGAGCAGTACTTC
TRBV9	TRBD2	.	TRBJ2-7	CASSVGASGPYEQYF	TGTGCCAGCAGCGTAGGTGCTAGCGGTCCCTACGAGCAGTACTTC
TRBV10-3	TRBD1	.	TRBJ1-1	CAISESNRGNTEAFF	TGTGCCATCAGTGAGTCGAACAGGGGGAACACTGAAGCTTTCTTT
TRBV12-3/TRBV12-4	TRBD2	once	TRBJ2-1	CASSWGTSSEQFF	TGTGCCAGCAGTTGGGGGACTAGCAGTGAGCAGTTCTTC
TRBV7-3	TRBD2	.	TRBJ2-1	CASSLLGGTSPNEQFF	TGTGCCAGCAGCTTACTCGGCGGGACTAGCCCTAATGAGCAGTTCTTC
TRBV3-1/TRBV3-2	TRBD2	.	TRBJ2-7	CASSQEPLAAYEQYF	TGTGCCAGCAGCCAAGAACCACTAGCGGCCTACGAGCAGTACTTC
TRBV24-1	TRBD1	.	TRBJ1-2	CATSDSSTGAYGYTF	TGTGCCACCAGTGATTCCTCCACAGGGGCCTATGGCTACACCTTC
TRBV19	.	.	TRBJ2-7	CASSSRLENYAEQYF	TGTGCCAGTAGTAGCCGACTAGAGAATTACGCGGAGCAGTACTTC
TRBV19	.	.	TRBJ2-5	CASSITGGGSETQYF	TGTGCCAGTAGTATAACGGGCGGGGGCTCGGAGACCCAGTACTTC
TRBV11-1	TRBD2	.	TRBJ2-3	CASSPTSNTQYF	TGTGCCAGCAGCCCGACTAGCAATACGCAGTATTTT
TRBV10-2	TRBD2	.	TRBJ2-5	CASRASGGQETQYF	TGCGCCAGCAGGGCTAGCGGGGGCCAAGAGACCCAGTACTTC
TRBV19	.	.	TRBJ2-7	CASSISGSYEQYF	TGTGCCAGTAGTATCTCCGGGTCCTACGAGCAGTACTTC
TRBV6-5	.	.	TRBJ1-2	CASSYSSGWGYTF	TGTGCCAGCAGTTACTCATCAGGGTGGGGCTACACCTTC
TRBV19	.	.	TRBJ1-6	CASSIQPGDSPLHF	TGTGCCAGTAGTATTCAACCAGGGGACTCACCCCTCCACTTT
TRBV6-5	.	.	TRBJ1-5	CASGPDSNQPQHF	TGTGCCAGTGGGCCCGATAGCAATCAGCCCCAGCATTTT
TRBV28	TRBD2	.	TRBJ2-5	CASSLSGGFQETQYF	TGTGCCAGCAGTTTGAGCGGGGGGTTTCAAGAGACCCAGTACTTC
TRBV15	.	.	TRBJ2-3	CATSKASFTTDTQYF	TGTGCCACCAGCAAAGCGTCTTTTACCACAGATACGCAGTATTTT
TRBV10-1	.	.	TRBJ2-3	CASSESASTDTQYF	TGCGCCAGCAGTGAGTCGGCTAGCACAGATACGCAGTATTTT
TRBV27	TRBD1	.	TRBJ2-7	CASSFGDSAYEQYF	TGTGCCAGCAGTTTCGGGGACAGTGCCTACGAGCAGTACTTC
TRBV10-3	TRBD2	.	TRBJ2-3	CAISDQGGRPDTQYF	TGTGCCATCAGTGACCAGGGAGGGCGCCCAGATACGCAGTATTTT
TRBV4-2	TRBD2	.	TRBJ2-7	CASSQAGGTYEQYF	TGTGCCAGCAGCCAGGCGGGGGGCACCTACGAGCAGTACTTC
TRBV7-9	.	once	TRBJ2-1	CASSPYNEQFF	TGTGCCAGCAGCCCATACAATGAGCAGTTCTTC